One sample yielded the 32 T cell receptor beta chains listed below, sequenced in a study of siplizumab effects on memory and regulatory T cells. Repertoires were generated with immunoSEQ multiplex PCR, while TCRdb's copy carries only in-frame clones and drops some. The repertoire holds about 7,400 clones, with approximately 70% as singletons. The sequenced sample consisted of effector memory CD8+ T cells sorted from blood. Indicated subset: unstimulated CD8+ effector memory T cells. These TCRs come from a human donor in good health.

The chain has TRBV27 and TRBJ2-7; perhaps TRBD2 as D (6 bases). The CDR3 consists of 14 residues. V was pared by 2 bases and J by 5 bases, with 13 bases between. Germline V gene sequence: CDR1 MNHEY, CDR2 SMNVEV (reference sequence). CDR3 coding DNA: TGTGCCAGCAGTTTAGGCGGGAACGGGAACGAGCAGTACTTC. The encoded protein is CASSLGGNGNEQYF.

CDR3 region: CASSIDRSHYEQYF. Here the CDR3 DNA reads TGTGCCAGTAGTATAGACAGGTCACACTACGAGCAGTACTTC. The genes are TRBV19 and TRBJ2-7; no clear D gene. CDR1 and CDR2 from the germline V gene are LNHDA and SQIVND (reference sequence). With 0 bases removed from V and 3 bases from J, the gap between germline ends came to 9 bases. There are 14 residues in the CDR3.

V is TRBV10-3 and J is TRBJ2-7; tentative D call: TRBD1 (5 bases). The germline V gene has CDR1 ENHRY and CDR2 SYGVKD. The CDR3 covers 15 residues. Deletions cut 0 bases from V and 0 bases from J, with 9 bases between. In DNA, the CDR3 is TGTGCCATCAGTGAGTCTACTGGGGCCTCCTACGAGCAGTACTTC. Translation gives CAISESTGASYEQYF.

For this clone: The sample holds other DNA sequences that translate to the same CDR3. V usage is TRBV6-1 and J usage is TRBJ2-7; 10 nucleotides agree with TRBD2. The V and J ends lost 3 bases and 5 bases, in that order; junction bases with no gene match: 7. Germline assignment: CDR1 MNHNS and CDR2 SASEGT. This CDR3 comprises 15 residues. In nucleotides, the CDR3 is TGTGCCAGCAGTGACCGAGCGGGAGGGCCACACGAGCAGTACTTC. Its translation is CASSDRAGGPHEQYF.

The rearrangement joins TRBV4-1 to TRBJ1-4; D unclear. There are 15 residues in the CDR3. Germline loops: CDR1 MGHRA, CDR2 YSYEKL. The ends were cut back, 0 bases at V and 8 bases at J, with 13 bases in the middle. CDR3: CASSQDHSGSEKLFF. CDR3 in DNA: TGCGCCAGCAGCCAAGACCACTCTGGGTCCGAAAAACTGTTTTTT.

This clone was counted a single time. The rearrangement joins TRBV28 to TRBJ2-7; 9 positions match TRBD2. The ends lost 4 bases at V and 4 bases at J; junction bases unmatched: 11. From germline, CDR1 is MDHEN and CDR2 SYDVKM. This CDR3 region has 16 residues. The CDR3 sequence: CASSSLRGGRAYEQYF. For the CDR3, the DNA is TGTGCCAGCAGTTCCCTCCGGGGCGGGAGGGCTTACGAGCAGTACTTC. Looking up the rest from reference TRBV28 and TRBJ2-7 gives the full variable domain: DVKVTQSSRYLVKRTGEKVFLECVQDMDHENMFWYRQDPGLGLRLIYFSYDVKMKEKGDIPEGYSVSREKKERFSLILESASTNQTSMYLCASSSLRGGRAYEQYFGPGTRLTVT.

This clone was counted between two and nine times. In nucleotides, the CDR3 is TGCGCCAGCAGCCAAGAGGGTACCTCTGGGGCCAACGTCCTGACTTTC. This sequence encodes CASSQEGTSGANVLTF. V and J are TRBV4-3 and TRBJ2-6; D gene unclear. V lost 0 bases and J lost 0, with 6 bases in between. The CDR3 length is 16 residues. Germline V gene data show CDR1 as LGHNA and CDR2 as YSLEER.

This clone was counted once. This likely stems from a read error, as it lies one base from a far larger clone. The chain uses TRBV5-6 and TRBJ2-7; D may match TRBD1 or TRBD2 (5 bases each). The ends were cut back, 2 bases at V and 7 bases at J, with 10 bases in the middle. The length of the CDR3 is 12 residues. In germline, CDR1 is SGHDT, CDR2 YYEEEE. Here the CDR3 DNA reads TGTGCCAGCAGCTTTCGGGGACGTGAGCAGTACTTC. It codes for CASSFRGREQYF.

V and J are TRBV28 and TRBJ2-7, with TRBD1 as a possible D gene (6 bases). Germline V CDR1 and CDR2: MDHEN, SYDVKM. CDR3 size: 14 residues. Trimming removed 3 bases at V and 4 bases at J, with 13 bases between. The chain's CDR3 is CASSFPGQYYEQYF. The CDR3 DNA follows: TGTGCCAGCAGTTTTCCTGGACAGTATTACGAGCAGTACTTC. Full variable domain (missing parts from reference TRBV28 and TRBJ2-7): DVKVTQSSRYLVKRTGEKVFLECVQDMDHENMFWYRQDPGLGLRLIYFSYDVKMKEKGDIPEGYSVSREKKERFSLILESASTNQTSMYLCASSFPGQYYEQYFGPGTRLTVT.

The chain couples TRBV21-1 to TRBJ2-5; TRBD1 is the table's D call, not checked against the DNA. TRBV21-1 constitutes a pseudogene. This CDR3 has 19 residues. The CDR3 protein is CASSPERGQGARIKETQYF. Here the CDR3 DNA reads TGTGCCAGCAGCCCAGAAAGGGGACAGGGGGCGCGGATCAAAGAGACCCAGTACTTC.

This clone was detected a few times. The chain has TRBV6-6 and TRBJ2-1; D ambiguous. Trimming took 2 bases from V and 9 from J, leaving 2 bases between them. CDR3 length: 10 amino acids. The germline CDR1 and CDR2 sequences are MNHNY and SVGAGI (reference sequence). DNA for the CDR3: TGTGCCAGCAGTTACGGTGAGCAGTTCTTC. This sequence encodes CASSYGEQFF.

V usage is TRBV10-3 and J usage is TRBJ2-7; no firm D call. The V end lost 11 bases, the J end lost 5 bases, and 25 bases lay between the germline ends. The CDR3 consists of 15 residues. From germline, CDR1 is ENHRY and CDR2 SYGVKD. This CDR3 reads CAALSPLDGIHEQYF. Here the CDR3 DNA reads TGTGCCGCCCTCTCCCCACTGGACGGTATCCACGAGCAGTACTTC.

The chain is built from TRBV30 and TRBJ2-2, with 13 bases matching TRBD2. Germline CDR1 GTSNPN, CDR2 SVGIG (reference sequence). CDR3 length: 18 amino acids. The V and J ends lost 4 bases and 3 bases, in that order; junction bases with no gene match: 11. CDR3 in amino acids: CAWTALTSGRAHTGELFF. CDR3 in DNA: TGTGCCTGGACCGCCCTAACTAGCGGGAGGGCTCACACCGGGGAGCTGTTTTTT.

The chain is built from TRBV7-9 and TRBJ1-5; D not certain. Trimming removed 9 bases from V and 4 bases from J, with 13 bases in between. Looked up from germline, CDR1 is SEHNR and CDR2 is FQNEAQ (reference sequence). The CDR3 has 13 amino acids. This CDR3 is CARIGHPNQPQHF. The CDR3 DNA follows: TGTGCCAGGATAGGGCACCCGAATCAGCCCCAGCATTTT.

The sample holds a few counts of this clone. V gene TRBV7-2 combines with J gene TRBJ1-2; 8 nucleotides match TRBD1. Looked up from germline, CDR1 is SGHTA and CDR2 is FQGNSA. The trim removed 4 bases at V and 6 bases at J, leaving 19 bases unmatched. CDR3 length equals 18 residues. In DNA, the CDR3 is TGTGCCAGCAGCTCCCACCCTCCCCCCTACAGGGGGGAGAATGGCTACACCTTC. Amino acid sequence: CASSSHPPPYRGENGYTF.

V gene TRBV10-3 combines with J gene TRBJ1-5; D is unresolved. The V end lost 0 bases, the J end lost 6 bases, and 12 bases lay between the germline ends. Germline V CDR1 and CDR2: ENHRY, SYGVKD. The CDR3 sequence is 15 residues long. CDR3 loop: CAISESTGYGQPQHF. CDR3 DNA sequence: TGTGCCATCAGTGAGTCAACGGGGTACGGTCAGCCCCAGCATTTT.

The CDR3 coding sequence is TGTGCCAGCAGCTTAAGGCCAGCGGGCGGCTACACCTTC. This translates into CASSLRPAGGYTF. The V gene is TRBV7-9, the J gene TRBJ1-2, with D uncertain. In germline, CDR1 is SEHNR, CDR2 FQNEAQ (reference sequence). The CDR3 extends over 13 amino acids. Deletions cut 2 bases from V and 8 bases from J, with 12 bases between.

This clone was seen a few times. The rearrangement uses TRBV20-1 and TRBJ1-1; D gene ambiguous. Germline V gene lookup returns CDR1 DFQATT and CDR2 SNEGSKA (reference sequence). The CDR3 extends over 11 amino acids. Trimming removed 7 bases from V and 4 bases from J, with 10 bases in between. CDR3 in DNA: TGCAGTGTTAGGGATGGCACTGAAGCTTTCTTT. Encoded protein: CSVRDGTEAFF.

This rearrangement joins TRBV2 to TRBJ2-2; 10 nucleotides agree with TRBD1. The CDR3 extends over 14 amino acids. Germline V gene sequence: CDR1 SNHLY, CDR2 FYNNEI. The V segment lost 4 bases and the J segment 7 bases; nucleotides outside the gene matches: 3. CDR3 sequence (DNA): TGTGCCAGCAGTGGACAGGGGGCCAGCGGGGAGCTGTTTTTT. Its translation: CASSGQGASGELFF.

This chain connects TRBV28 to TRBJ2-1; 10 bases align to TRBD2. The ends lost 4 bases at V and 8 bases at J; junction bases unmatched: 2. The germline CDR1 and CDR2 sequences are MDHEN and SYDVKM. The CDR3 totals 13 residues. CDR3 sequence: CASSWTSGHEQFF. DNA of the CDR3: TGTGCCAGCAGTTGGACTAGCGGCCATGAGCAGTTCTTC.

The V gene is TRBV19, the J gene TRBJ2-1; D may be TRBD1 (5 bases). The CDR3 spans 18 residues. Germline CDR1 and CDR2: LNHDA and SQIVND (reference sequence). V lost 2 bases, J lost 3 bases, and 20 bases lay in between. The CDR3 spells CASSILSIGDSHYNEQFF. DNA of the CDR3: TGTGCCAGTAGTATACTCTCAATAGGCGACAGTCACTACAATGAGCAGTTCTTC. Variable domain in full (rest from reference TRBV19 and TRBJ2-1): DGGITQSPKYLFRKEGQNVTLSCEQNLNHDAMYWYRQDPGQGLRLIYYSQIVNDFQKGDIAEGYSVSREKKESFPLTVTSAQKNPTAFYLCASSILSIGDSHYNEQFFGPGTRLTVL.

This clone is a singleton in its sample. The rearrangement links TRBV23-1 to TRBJ2-3, with a weak D call TRBD2 (5 bases). TRBV23-1 is known as an ORF, though its function is uncertain. Trimming removed 2 bases at V and 4 bases at J, with 28 bases between. CDR3 length: 20 residues. CDR3 sequence reads: CASSQLNRRGLLDVSDTQYF. The CDR3 DNA is TGCGCCAGCAGTCAACTTAACCGGAGAGGGCTTTTAGATGTTTCAGATACGCAGTATTTT.

As DNA, the CDR3 is TGTGCCAGCAGCGACCCAAAGGGCTACACCTTC. It encodes CASSDPKGYTF. The chain joins TRBV9 to TRBJ1-2; D is uncertain. Trimming cost V 3 bases and J 8 bases, with 8 bases left between them. The CDR3 contains 11 residues. Looked up from germline, CDR1 is SGDLS and CDR2 is YYNGEE.

About this clone itself: The same CDR3 is also encoded by other DNA sequences in this sample. The genes are TRBV6-5 and TRBJ1-2, with 7 positions matching TRBD1. J gave up 3 bases and V 10 bases, and 2 bases lay outside the gene matches. The CDR3 totals 11 residues. CDR1 is MNHEY, CDR2 SVGAGI, per germline. In DNA, the CDR3 is TGTGCCACCGGGACAGACTATGGCTACACCTTC. Translated: CATGTDYGYTF.

The rearrangement uses TRBV2 and TRBJ2-2, with D hard to call. CDR3 length: 13 residues. The germline V and J ends were trimmed by 6 bases and 4 bases, with 9 bases remaining between them. Germline V gives CDR1 SNHLY, CDR2 FYNNEI. CDR3 DNA sequence: TGTGCCAGCAGGGGCGGACCCACCGGGGAGCTGTTTTTT. It translates to CASRGGPTGELFF. Supplemented by reference TRBV2 and TRBJ2-2, the full variable domain reads EPEVTQTPSHQVTQMGQEVILRCVPISNHLYFYWYRQILGQKVEFLVSFYNNEISEKSEIFDDQFSVERPDGSNFTLKIRSTKLEDSAMYFCASRGGPTGELFFGEGSRLTVL.

The CDR3 region is CAGKGPNTDTQYF. The CDR3 bases are TGTGCCGGGAAGGGACCGAACACAGATACGCAGTATTTT. The chain links TRBV6-6 to TRBJ2-3; either TRBD1 or TRBD2 may supply D (5 bases each). CDR3 length equals 13 residues. Deletions cut 11 bases from V and 2 bases from J, with 14 bases between. The germline V gene encodes CDR1 MNHNY and CDR2 SVGAGI (reference sequence).

V and J are TRBV6-5 and TRBJ2-1; weak D call: TRBD1 (6 bases). The CDR3 extends over 14 amino acids. The germline V gene has CDR1 MNHEY and CDR2 SVGAGI. Trimming removed 0 bases from V and 5 bases from J, with 8 bases in between. The CDR3 DNA reads as TGTGCCAGCAGTTACTCTTCAGGGGACAATGAGCAGTTCTTC. It specifies CASSYSSGDNEQFF.

The CDR3 reads CASSQDYSSSNQPQHF. The CDR3 DNA is TGCGCCAGCAGCCAAGACTACAGCTCCAGCAATCAGCCCCAGCATTTT. The chain uses TRBV4-3 and TRBJ1-5; unclear D gene. The CDR3 consists of 16 residues. V was pared by 0 bases and J by 1 base, with 10 bases between. Germline assignment: CDR1 LGHNA and CDR2 YSLEER.

The CDR3 coding sequence is TGCGCCAGCAGCTTGCGGGGAAACAGTCTAACCGGGGAGCTGTTTTTT. It codes for CASSLRGNSLTGELFF. V is TRBV5-1 and J is TRBJ2-2; tentative D call: TRBD2 (5 bases). V lost 1 base and J lost 5, with 15 bases in between. Germline V gives CDR1 SGHRS, CDR2 YFSETQ. The CDR3 loop spans 16 amino acids. Variable domain in full (rest from reference TRBV5-1 and TRBJ2-2): KAGVTQTPRYLIKTRGQQVTLSCSPISGHRSVSWYQQTPGQGLQFLFEYFSETQRNKGNFPGRFSGRQFSNSRSEMNVSTLELGDSALYLCASSLRGNSLTGELFFGEGSRLTVL.

This chain connects TRBV13 to TRBJ2-1, with 7 bases lining up with TRBD1. Germline CDR1 is PRHDT and CDR2 is FYEKMQ (reference sequence). The CDR3 length is 16 residues. V dropped 0 bases and J dropped 6; count of bases not matched to a gene: 8. DNA of the CDR3: TGTGCCAGCAGCTTAGGGGACAGGATTGTGTCCAATGAGCAGTTCTTC. The encoded protein is CASSLGDRIVSNEQFF.

Here the CDR3 DNA reads TGTGCCAGCAGCACCTGGGACAGCTCCTACGAGCAGTACTTC. Translated, it gives CASSTWDSSYEQYF. The chain has TRBV5-4 and TRBJ2-7, with 7 bases fitting TRBD1. Germline V gene data show CDR1 as SGHNT and CDR2 as YYREEE (reference sequence). J lost 0 bases, V lost 4 bases, and 4 bases had no gene match. There are 14 residues in the CDR3.

The chain has TRBV9 and TRBJ1-1, with 7 positions matching TRBD1. The junction had 11 bases not matched to a gene; V was cut back by 4 bases and J by 5 bases. The CDR3 spans 15 residues. In germline, CDR1 is SGDLS, CDR2 YYNGEE. The CDR3 sequence: CASSPRPGGQTEAFF. The CDR3 DNA is TGTGCCAGCAGCCCTCGGCCAGGGGGACAGACTGAAGCTTTCTTT.